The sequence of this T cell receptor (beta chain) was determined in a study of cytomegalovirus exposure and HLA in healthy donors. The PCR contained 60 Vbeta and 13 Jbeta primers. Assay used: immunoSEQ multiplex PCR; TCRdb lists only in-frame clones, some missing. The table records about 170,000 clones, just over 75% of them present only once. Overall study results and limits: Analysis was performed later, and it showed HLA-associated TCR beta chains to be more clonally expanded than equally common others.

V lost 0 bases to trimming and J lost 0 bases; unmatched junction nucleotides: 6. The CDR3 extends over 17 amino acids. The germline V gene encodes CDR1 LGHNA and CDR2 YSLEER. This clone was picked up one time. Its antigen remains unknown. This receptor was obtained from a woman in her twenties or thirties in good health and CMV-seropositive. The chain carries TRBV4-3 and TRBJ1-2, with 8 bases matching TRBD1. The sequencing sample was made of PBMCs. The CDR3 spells CASSQDPGQASNYGYTF. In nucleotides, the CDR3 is TGCGCCAGCAGCCAAGACCCGGGACAGGCTTCTAACTATGGCTACACCTTC.